This T cell receptor beta chain was recorded in a study of spatial heterogeneity in lung cancer (dated by TCRdb to about 2019). The study in broad terms: Beta-chain transcripts were consistently detected in greater numbers than alpha-chain transcripts, which likely reflected higher beta-chain transcript abundance. In tumor regions, TCR transcript counts showed a strong correlation with a T cell transcriptional module score from matched bulk RNA-seq. In the raw uncorrected reads, each unique combination of TCR and UMI appeared more than ten times on average. The study quantitatively compared TCR alpha and beta repertoires across multiple tumor regions, matched nontumor lung and blood in non-small cell lung cancer. Nonsynonymous mutation counts, determined by whole-exome sequencing of tumor tissue, were related to features of the TCR repertoire. At surgery, around 200 tumor regions, around 64 matched nontumor lung samples and fewer than 60 PBMC samples were TCR-sequenced for both alpha and beta chains. What the authors observed across the whole study: The tumor nonsynonymous mutation count correlated with the number of expanded intratumoral alpha and beta TCRs. Counts of ubiquitous and regional expanded TCRs correlated with counts of ubiquitous and regional nonsynonymous mutations, respectively. Additional single-cell paired TCR alpha and beta sequencing was considered necessary to confirm, at a functional level, the hypothesis that regional TCRs recognize regional mutations. TCR-seq coverage of tumor T cells was estimated to be only roughly 7.5% for alpha chains and about 13% for beta chains.

This clonotype is termed medium-sized (0.01 to 0.1%). No cognate antigen has been identified for it. Base quality data are lacking; no much larger clone is found one base away. The receptor library was made with 5' RACE. For sequencing, a NextSeq 500 was employed. To allow correction of PCR and sequencing errors, the TCR library protocol tagged every TCR cDNA molecule with a unique molecular identifier. The study's own analysis went as follows. TCR identification, UMI-based error correction and CDR3 extraction were performed with Decombinator tools. TCRs above a frequency of 2 per 1,000, corresponding to the top 1% of the tumor frequency distribution, were defined as expanded. Expanded tumor TCRs were classed as regional if statistically deemed absent (corrected P<0.05) from at least one tumor region, otherwise ubiquitous. Renyi diversity was calculated using the R vegan package after each repertoire was subsampled 100 times to 5,000 TCRs. CDR3 similarity networks were constructed using string-kernel similarity of amino acid triplets, with links drawn between CDR3s whose pairwise similarity was above 0.82. TCRdb cleaned the public reads at Q25 with fastp, built clones with MiXCR and kept in-frame beta chains. Every distinct CDR3 protein forms one entry, paired with its most common genes and DNA. The V and J calls here are based on TCRdb, not the publication. Counted in this sample were a few thousand distinct CDR3 sequences; roughly 13% of them appeared once. The ten biggest clones cover about a tenth of the sample.

The time point label here, explained by the study, means: sample taken at primary tumor resection. The donors were about 65 patients from the lung TRACERx cohort who had early-stage, untreated non-small cell lung cancer. Whole RNA extracted from tumor and nontumor lung tissue, or from cryopreserved PBMC samples, was used for TCR sequencing without cell sorting. A patient was chosen for TCR sequencing only when enough RNA was available from at least two tumor regions. Before selection, tumor and adjacent nontumor lung specimens were reviewed by a lung pathologist. The receptor was isolated from a female donor with early-stage non-small cell lung cancer. This specimen consisted of lung tumor tissue, obtained at surgery.

The bases read TGTGCCTCGGGCCGGGACAGTAACACCGGGGAGCTGTTTTTT. Translation gives CASGRDSNTGELFF. The sequence joins TRBV10-3 to TRBJ2-2; the central 7 bases match TRBD1. Compared with germline, V lacks 11 bases and J lacks 2 bases; bases without a gene match: 8. Taken from cysteine to phenylalanine, the CDR3 has 14 residues. The retained sequence is limited to the CDR3, 42 bases, with the frame set at the first base. CDR1 ENHRY and CDR2 SYGVKD are derived from the germline V gene.